This TCR beta chain was documented in a study of cytomegalovirus exposure and HLA in healthy donors. The PCR had 60 Vbeta and 13 Jbeta primers. Profiled with immunoSEQ multiplex PCR; TCRdb holds only in-frame clones, not every one. The profile shows 99,000 or so clones, roughly 80% of them singletons. V lost 5 bases and J lost 10, with 9 bases in between. Per germline, CDR1 MNHEY and CDR2 SVGAGI. The CDR3 consists of 12 residues. The sequencing sample was made of PBMCs. This receptor was identified in a woman aged 40 to 49 in good health and CMV-seropositive. The chain carries TRBV6-5 and TRBJ1-6; the D is unclear. The CDR3 coding sequence is TGTGCCAGCAGTCAGCGTACGTCACCCCTCCACTTT. Residues: CASSQRTSPLHF.